This entry describes one T cell receptor beta chain. The antigen is undetermined. This CDR3 contains 17 residues. Germline V CDR1 and CDR2: SGHDN, FVKESK. This sample was taken from a study of OX40 agonist ivuxolimab in advanced cancers. General study results and limits: More expanded clones were seen, on average, in CD8+ T cells than in CD4+. Which antigen the expanded peripheral T cells recognized is unknown.

Profiling relied on immunoSEQ multiplex PCR, and the TCRdb table lists in-frame clones only, not all of them. The data contain approximately 15,000 clones, approximately 80% of them singletons. This material consisted of CD4+ or CD8+ T cells sorted from blood, taken in a trial of the OX40 agonist ivuxolimab. The rearrangement uses TRBV14 and TRBJ2-5, with D possibly being TRBD1 or TRBD2 (5 bases each). The closer fit of TRBJ2-7 to the DNA end suggests the J call may be wrong. This receptor was taken from an adult with an advanced solid tumor such as melanoma, head and neck, liver or kidney cancer. CDR3 region: CASSQEPWGYEGYEQYF. The CDR3 region has the DNA TGTGCCAGCAGCCAAGAACCGTGGGGGTACGAAGGATACGAGCAGTACTTC.